A selection of T cell receptor beta chains follows, all from one sample in a study of cytomegalovirus exposure and HLA in healthy donors. Profiling relied on immunoSEQ multiplex PCR, and the TCRdb table lists in-frame clones only, not all of them. The table shows around 100,000 clones, with about 61% occurring only once. The sequenced material came from PBMCs. These receptors came from a woman aged 25 to 39 in good health and CMV-seronegative. Both conserved end residues are trimmed from each CDR3. The order of the fields is J gene, V gene, CDR3 protein.

j_call: -; v_call: TRBV9; cdr3_aa: ASSVTREPHEQY
j_call: TRBJ2-1; v_call: TRBV10-2; cdr3_aa: ASDEGVAYNEQF
j_call: TRBJ2-1; v_call: TRBV2; cdr3_aa: ASRLAGVEQF
j_call: TRBJ2-7; v_call: TRBV5-1; cdr3_aa: ASIPGTSGTYEQY
j_call: TRBJ2-3; v_call: TRBV19; cdr3_aa: ASSPNTGWGTDTQY
j_call: TRBJ2-7; v_call: TRBV18; cdr3_aa: ASSLSGRSREQY
j_call: TRBJ1-5; v_call: TRBV7-9; cdr3_aa: ASSLGRTGEDSNQPQH
j_call: TRBJ2-1; v_call: TRBV5-6; cdr3_aa: ASRDSGNNEQF
j_call: TRBJ2-1; v_call: TRBV28; cdr3_aa: ASSSHFPAQF
j_call: TRBJ1-1; v_call: TRBV11-2; cdr3_aa: ASSSGGARHTEAF
j_call: TRBJ2-5; v_call: TRBV27; cdr3_aa: ASSEGVRPFQETQY
j_call: TRBJ2-3; v_call: TRBV27; cdr3_aa: ASSAVILAESTDTQY
j_call: TRBJ2-2; v_call: TRBV10-3; cdr3_aa: AIRTSGSDGELF
j_call: TRBJ2-1; v_call: TRBV7-9; cdr3_aa: ASGFKGGRRANEQF
j_call: TRBJ1-3; v_call: TRBV30; cdr3_aa: AWSDRARSPGNTIY
j_call: TRBJ2-7; v_call: TRBV11-2; cdr3_aa: ASSLRDRKEY
j_call: TRBJ1-1; v_call: TRBV10-3; cdr3_aa: AISEYGGRTEAF
j_call: TRBJ2-1; v_call: TRBV13; cdr3_aa: ASSFLNEQF
j_call: TRBJ2-1; v_call: TRBV11-2; cdr3_aa: ASSLNLLAPSYNEQF
j_call: TRBJ2-1; v_call: TRBV9; cdr3_aa: ASSVAGGTYNEQF
j_call: TRBJ1-4; v_call: TRBV13; cdr3_aa: ASTISGGTNEKLF
j_call: TRBJ1-4; v_call: TRBV28; cdr3_aa: ASSGSGVRVVEKLF
j_call: TRBJ2-3; v_call: TRBV7-6; cdr3_aa: ASSPSRTDTQY
j_call: TRBJ1-5; v_call: TRBV30; cdr3_aa: AWDTGTGYFDQPQH
j_call: TRBJ2-2; v_call: TRBV19; cdr3_aa: ASSSGTSGRADAGELF
j_call: TRBJ2-6; v_call: TRBV5-1; cdr3_aa: ASSFGGGPGANVLT
j_call: TRBJ2-5; v_call: TRBV5-1; cdr3_aa: ASSSTGHFQETQY
j_call: TRBJ2-2; v_call: TRBV14; cdr3_aa: ASSRWFGRRSISGGELF